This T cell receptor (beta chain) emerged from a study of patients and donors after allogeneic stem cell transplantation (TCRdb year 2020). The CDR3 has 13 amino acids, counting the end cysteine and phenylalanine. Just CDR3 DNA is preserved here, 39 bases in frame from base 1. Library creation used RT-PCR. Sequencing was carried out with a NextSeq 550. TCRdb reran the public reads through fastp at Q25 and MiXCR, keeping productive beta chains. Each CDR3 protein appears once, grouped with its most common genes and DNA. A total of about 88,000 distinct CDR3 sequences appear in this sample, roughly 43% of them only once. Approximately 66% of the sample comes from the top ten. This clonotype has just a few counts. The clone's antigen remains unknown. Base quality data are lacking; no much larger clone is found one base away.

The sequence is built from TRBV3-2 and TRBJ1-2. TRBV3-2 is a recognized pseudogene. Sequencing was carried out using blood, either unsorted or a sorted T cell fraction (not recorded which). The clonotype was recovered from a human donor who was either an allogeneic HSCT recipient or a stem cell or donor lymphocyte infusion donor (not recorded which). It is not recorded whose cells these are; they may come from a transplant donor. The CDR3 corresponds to CASSQGSPYGYTF. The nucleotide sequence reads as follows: TGTGCCAGCAGCCAGGGGAGTCCGTATGGCTACACCTTC.